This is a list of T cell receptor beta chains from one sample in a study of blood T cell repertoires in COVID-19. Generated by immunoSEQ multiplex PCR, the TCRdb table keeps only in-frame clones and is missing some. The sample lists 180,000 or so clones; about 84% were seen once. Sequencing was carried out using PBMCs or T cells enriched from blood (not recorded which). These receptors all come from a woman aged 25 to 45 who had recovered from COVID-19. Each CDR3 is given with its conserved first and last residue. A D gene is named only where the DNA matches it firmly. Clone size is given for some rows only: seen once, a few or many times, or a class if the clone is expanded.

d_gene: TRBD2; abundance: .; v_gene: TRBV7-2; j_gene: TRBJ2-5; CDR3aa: CASSWILAEQETQYF; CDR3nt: TGTGCCAGCAGCTGGATTCTAGCGGAACAAGAGACCCAGTACTTC
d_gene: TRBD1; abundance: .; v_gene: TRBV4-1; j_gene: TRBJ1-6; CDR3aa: CASSLGTGEDSPLHF; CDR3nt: TGCGCCAGCAGCCTAGGGACAGGGGAGGATTCACCCCTCCACTTT
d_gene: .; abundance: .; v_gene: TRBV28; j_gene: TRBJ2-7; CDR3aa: CASSFPGGTGGLAGDYEQYF; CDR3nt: TGTGCCAGCAGTTTTCCCGGTGGGACAGGGGGACTAGCGGGTGACTACGAGCAGTACTTC
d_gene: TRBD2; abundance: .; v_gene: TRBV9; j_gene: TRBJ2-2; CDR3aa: CASSVRLAEQVGELFF; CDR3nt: TGTGCCAGCAGCGTGAGGCTAGCGGAGCAGGTCGGGGAGCTGTTTTTT
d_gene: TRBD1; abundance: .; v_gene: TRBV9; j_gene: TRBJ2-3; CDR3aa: CASSGTGRDTQYF; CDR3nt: TGTGCCAGCAGCGGGACAGGGAGAGATACGCAGTATTTT
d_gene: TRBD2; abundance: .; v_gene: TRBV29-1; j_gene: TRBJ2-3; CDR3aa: CSVGTSGRAGDTQYF; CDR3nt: TGCAGCGTTGGGACTAGCGGGAGGGCCGGAGATACGCAGTATTTT
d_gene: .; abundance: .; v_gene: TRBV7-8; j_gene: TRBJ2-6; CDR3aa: CASRMGGSGANVLTF; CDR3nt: TGTGCCAGCAGGATGGGGGGCTCTGGGGCCAACGTCCTGACTTTC
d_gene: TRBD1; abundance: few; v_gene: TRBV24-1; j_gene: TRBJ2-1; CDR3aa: CATRQDRGNEQFF; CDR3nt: TGTGCCACCAGACAAGACAGGGGCAATGAGCAGTTCTTC
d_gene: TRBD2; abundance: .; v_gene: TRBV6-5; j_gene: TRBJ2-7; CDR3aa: CASRRGRGVVYEQYF; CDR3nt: TGTGCCAGCAGACGGGGTCGGGGGGTTGTCTACGAGCAGTACTTC
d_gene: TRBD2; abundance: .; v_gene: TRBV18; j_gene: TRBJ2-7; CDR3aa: CASSPGGGYEQYF; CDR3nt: TGTGCCAGCTCACCAGGGGGGGGGTACGAGCAGTACTTC
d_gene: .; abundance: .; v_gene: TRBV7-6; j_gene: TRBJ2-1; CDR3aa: CASSLYASVNSYNEQFF; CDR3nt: TGTGCCAGCAGCTTATATGCCAGCGTAAATTCCTACAATGAGCAGTTCTTC